Described below is a single T cell receptor (beta chain) sequence and its context. The antigen is unknown. The CDR3 end is not reached by the read, which stops 3 residues before it; the germline J gene fills it in. This sample stems from a study of T cells in women clearing cervical HPV infection. Looking at the study overall: With HLA typing for only a few women, HLA confounding remains possible.

Only in-frame clones appear in the TCRdb table, and some are missing; sequencing was by immunoSEQ multiplex PCR. The clone table shows about 24,000 clones, with the ten largest holding under 6.5%. The germline CDR1 and CDR2 sequences are LGHDT and YNNKEL (reference sequence). The CDR3 is 12 amino acids. The V gene lost 3 bases and the J gene lost 3 bases, with 3 bases spanning the gap. Study outcomes and limitations: Richness plus V gene abundances separated cases from controls with AUC around 0.8. TRBV6-7 relative abundance averaged roughly 0.099% in cases and about 0.15% in controls. CIN3+ cases had significantly higher TCR richness than controls; evenness did not differ.

The sequencing sample was made of blood buffy coat. This receptor was obtained from a woman between 18 and 70 years old with a cervical HPV16 infection that either progressed to CIN3+ or cleared (not recorded which). The gene calls are TRBV3-1 (or the pseudogene TRBV3-2) and TRBJ2-1, with D unresolved. The CDR3 DNA, read in part, is TGTGCCAGCAGCCACAGCTACAATGAG. Encoded protein: CASSHSYNE. Given in full, the CDR3 is CASSHSYNEQFF.